The 29 T cell receptor beta chains below all came from one sample that was sequenced in a study of Ad26.COV2.S vaccination and SARS-CoV-2 variants. Profiled with immunoSEQ multiplex PCR; TCRdb holds only in-frame clones, not every one. The sample carries over 400,000 clones, less than 95% recorded once. The treatment was: around 19 received Ad26.COV2.S at low or high dose, single or two shots; several received placebo; per-sample allocation not given. Specimens were obtained on day 63 following the first vaccine or placebo injection. The source was peripheral blood, collected in a trial of Ad26.COV2.S vaccine versus placebo. Every receptor here comes from a person between 18 and 65 years old who received the Ad26.COV2.S COVID-19 vaccine or a placebo.

The V call is TRBV6-2 or TRBV6-3, the J call TRBJ2-1; D gene unclear. With 2 bases removed from V and 7 bases from J, the gap between germline ends came to 9 bases. This CDR3 region has 13 residues. Germline values: CDR1 MNHEY, CDR2 SVGEGT. CDR3 sequence reads: CASSYGWANEQFF. CDR3 DNA: TGTGCCAGCAGTTACGGATGGGCGAATGAGCAGTTCTTC.

The chain couples TRBV6-5 to TRBJ1-3; TRBD1 matches at 8 bases. V shed 10 bases and J 4 bases; nucleotides not matched to a gene: 9. CDR1 and CDR2 from the germline V gene are MNHEY and SVGAGI. The CDR3 is made up of 14 amino acids. The CDR3 here is CATSRGPFGNTIYF. Here the CDR3 DNA reads TGTGCCACCTCCAGGGGGCCGTTCGGAAACACCATATATTTT.

J is TRBJ2-5 and V is TRBV29-1, with D unresolved. CDR3 length: 13 residues. V was trimmed by 6 bases and J by 0 bases, leaving 11 bases between them. Germline assignment: CDR1 SQVTM and CDR2 ANQGSEA. CDR3 DNA sequence: TGCAGCGTCCGGGTCCCGTACCAAGAGACCCAGTACTTC. Translating it yields CSVRVPYQETQYF.

This chain links TRBV24-1 with TRBJ2-1; 14 bases line up with TRBD2. Trimming took 2 bases from V and 9 from J; bases not matched to a gene: 5. There are 16 residues in the CDR3. Looked up from germline, CDR1 is KGHDR and CDR2 is SFDVKD. The CDR3 reads CATSDWGTSGSFEQFF. CDR3 sequence (DNA): TGTGCCACCAGTGATTGGGGGACTAGCGGGAGCTTTGAGCAGTTCTTC.

This chain uses TRBV5-5 with TRBJ1-2, with a weak D call TRBD1 (5 bases). CDR1 is SGHKS, CDR2 YYEKEE, per germline (reference sequence). This CDR3 has 14 amino acids. Deletions cut 4 bases from V and 5 bases from J, with 15 bases between. CDR3 in amino acids: CASSQGPEGYGYTF. CDR3 nucleotide sequence: TGTGCCAGCAGCCAAGGGCCAGAGGGGTATGGCTACACCTTC.

This chain joins TRBV5-8 and TRBJ1-5; D is perhaps TRBD1 (5 bases). The CDR3 runs to 13 residues. CDR1 and CDR2 (germline): SGHTS, YDEGEE. Trimming stripped 4 bases from V and 5 bases from J, with 10 bases between. CDR3 sequence (DNA): TGTGCCAGCAGCATCAGACAGTATCAGCCCCAGCATTTT. It is translated as CASSIRQYQPQHF.

Details on this clone: Other nucleotide sequences from this sample produce the same CDR3. The rearrangement joins TRBV2 to TRBJ1-4; 9 nucleotides match TRBD1. Germline V gives CDR1 SNHLY, CDR2 FYNNEI. CDR3 length: 15 residues. With 6 bases clipped from V and 5 bases from J, the junction kept 7 bases outside the gene matches. This CDR3 reads CASSETGTGNEKLFF. The DNA for the CDR3 is TGTGCCAGCAGCGAAACCGGGACAGGGAATGAAAAACTGTTTTTT.

The chain joins TRBV6-5 to TRBJ1-3; D uncertain. The CDR3 has 15 amino acids. V was pared by 5 bases and J by 0 bases, with 11 bases between. Germline V gene lookup returns CDR1 MNHEY and CDR2 SVGAGI. The CDR3: CASSPSRVSGNTIYF. The DNA for the CDR3 is TGTGCCAGCAGTCCCAGCAGAGTCTCTGGAAACACCATATATTTT.

This chain uses TRBV5-8 with TRBJ2-7; 9 nucleotides align to TRBD2. V was pared by 0 bases and J by 3 bases, with 4 bases of the junction left unmatched. This CDR3 contains 15 residues. In germline, CDR1 is SGHTS, CDR2 YDEGEE. CDR3 sequence reads: CASSLGLAVNYEQYF. As DNA, the CDR3 is TGTGCCAGCAGCTTGGGACTAGCGGTAAACTACGAGCAGTACTTC.

V gene TRBV11-2 combines with J gene TRBJ2-3; D remains unclear. This CDR3 is built from 14 residues. Trimming pared 5 bases from V and 2 bases from J, leaving 11 bases between. Germline assignment: CDR1 SGHAT and CDR2 FQNNGV. The CDR3 nucleotides are TGTGCCAGCAGCCCCGAAGTCTCCACAGATACGCAGTATTTT. Residues: CASSPEVSTDTQYF.

The chain combines TRBV9 with TRBJ1-3, with 9 bases aligning to TRBD1. With 0 bases clipped from V and 1 base from J, the junction kept 14 bases outside the gene matches. The CDR3 is 20 residues long. The germline V gene has CDR1 SGDLS and CDR2 YYNGEE. The CDR3 DNA sequence: TGTGCCAGCAGCGTAGTGGGGACAGGGATCCCCAGGGGTTCTGGAAACACCATATATTTT. Translation gives CASSVVGTGIPRGSGNTIYF. The complete variable domain, with remaining parts taken from reference TRBV9 and TRBJ1-3, reads DSGVTQTPKHLITATGQRVTLRCSPRSGDLSVYWYQQSLDQGLQFLIQYYNGEERAKGNILERFSAQQFPDLHSELNLSSLELGDSALYFCASSVVGTGIPRGSGNTIYFGEGSWLTVV.

The V gene is TRBV5-1, the J gene TRBJ2-1; 9 bases agree with TRBD1. Germline V gene sequence: CDR1 SGHRS, CDR2 YFSETQ. This CDR3 contains 14 residues. Trimming cost V 6 bases and J 4 bases; bases outside gene matches: 5. CDR3 sequence: CASKQGAAYNEQFF. Written as DNA, the CDR3 is TGCGCCAGCAAACAGGGGGCGGCTTACAATGAGCAGTTCTTC.

V gene TRBV2 combines with J gene TRBJ2-1; TRBD2 matches 10 bases. This CDR3 contains 15 residues. V trimming: 3 bases; J trimming: 3 bases; junction bases outside the gene matches: 2. Looked up from germline, CDR1 is SNHLY and CDR2 is FYNNEI. CDR3 loop: CASSEGLAFYNEQFF. CDR3 sequence (DNA): TGTGCCAGCAGTGAGGGACTAGCGTTCTACAATGAGCAGTTCTTC.

This clone has a single count. This chain uses TRBV28 with TRBJ2-7, with D unresolved. The germline CDR1 and CDR2 sequences are MDHEN and SYDVKM. The V and J ends lost 3 bases and 4 bases respectively, with 22 bases between them. CDR3 length: 17 amino acids. CDR3 bases: TGTGCCAGCAGTTTCCAGCGTCTCCTCGATGAATCTTACGAGCAGTACTTC. Protein sequence: CASSFQRLLDESYEQYF.

The chain is built from TRBV19 and TRBJ1-2; possible D gene TRBD1, 6 bases. Germline V gene data show CDR1 as LNHDA and CDR2 as SQIVND (reference sequence). This CDR3 comprises 13 residues. Between the trimmed V and J ends, which lost 7 bases and 5 bases, there was a span of 14 bases. The CDR3 loop reads CASMGYREYGYTF. DNA for the CDR3: TGTGCCAGTATGGGCTACAGGGAGTATGGCTACACCTTC.

This clone was detected once. The rearrangement joins TRBV6-5 to TRBJ2-3; a weak D match, TRBD1 (5 bases). The CDR3 loop spans 15 amino acids. Germline assignment: CDR1 MNHEY and CDR2 SVGAGI. Trimming left V 0 bases short and J 3 bases short, with 10 bases between. The CDR3 spells CASSYSQGRTDTQYF. In nucleotides, the CDR3 is TGTGCCAGCAGTTACTCGCAGGGTAGGACAGATACGCAGTATTTT.

This chain connects TRBV5-6 to TRBJ2-1; no reliable D call. The length of the CDR3 is 12 residues. V was clipped by 0 bases and J by 7 bases, with 5 bases between them. Germline CDR1 is SGHDT and CDR2 is YYEEEE. The CDR3, as DNA: TGTGCCAGCAGCTTGGTAGTAAATGAGCAGTTCTTC. It encodes CASSLVVNEQFF.

This chain links TRBV11-2 with TRBJ2-7; TRBD1 agrees at 9 bases. The CDR3 extends over 16 amino acids. The germline gives CDR1 SGHAT, CDR2 FQNNGV. The junction had 12 bases not matched to a gene; V was cut back by 3 bases and J by 6 bases. Here the CDR3 reads CASSFSAGTGRGEQYF. Written as DNA, the CDR3 is TGTGCCAGCAGCTTTTCGGCGGGGACAGGGCGCGGCGAGCAGTACTTC.

The chain links TRBV27 to TRBJ1-2; D unclear. V dropped 3 bases and J dropped 4 bases, with 9 bases sitting between them. The germline V gene encodes CDR1 MNHEY and CDR2 SMNVEV (reference sequence). CDR3 length equals 13 residues. The CDR3 DNA sequence: TGTGCCAGCAGTTTTGGGGTTTCCTATGGCTACACCTTC. Protein product: CASSFGVSYGYTF.

This clone was counted only a few times. At the DNA level, this CDR3 is encoded by other sequences in the same sample as well. V is TRBV19 and J is TRBJ2-7, with a tentative D call TRBD1 (5 bases). V lost 2 bases and J lost 0, with 8 bases in between. CDR1 LNHDA and CDR2 SQIVND come from the germline V gene (reference sequence). This CDR3 is built from 14 residues. CDR3 in amino acids: CASSISGISYEQYF. Here the CDR3 DNA reads TGTGCCAGTAGTATATCAGGGATCTCCTACGAGCAGTACTTC.

V and J are TRBV2 and TRBJ2-1; a weak D match, TRBD2 (5 bases). The length of the CDR3 is 15 residues. Trimming removed 2 bases from V and 3 bases from J, with 11 bases in between. Germline V lookup: CDR1 SNHLY, CDR2 FYNNEI. The CDR3 reads CASSETGNYYNEQFF. The CDR3, as DNA: TGTGCCAGCAGTGAAACGGGAAACTACTACAATGAGCAGTTCTTC.

V is TRBV18 and J is TRBJ1-6; 7 bases are shared with TRBD1. This CDR3 comprises 15 residues. Trimming at V came to 1 base and at J to 10 bases, leaving 7 bases not matched to a gene. The V gene's germline CDR1 is KGHSH and CDR2 LQKENI. CDR3 DNA: TGTGCCAGCTCACCACGACAGGGAAGTTACTCACCCCTCCACTTT. Protein: CASSPRQGSYSPLHF.

V and J are TRBV6-4 and TRBJ1-2; tentatively, D is TRBD1 (5 bases). The CDR3 spans 20 residues. Germline V gene data show CDR1 as MRHNA and CDR2 as SNTAGT. V lost 3 bases and J 5 bases, leaving 31 bases between the germline ends. This CDR3 reads CASSERLNSGTRRVQYGYTF. CDR3 DNA: TGTGCCAGCAGTGAACGATTAAACTCCGGGACCCGAAGGGTCCAATATGGCTACACCTTC.

The V call is TRBV6-1, the J call TRBJ2-2; D remains ambiguous. V shed 0 bases and J shed 1 base, with 12 bases lying between them. The CDR3 contains 17 residues. The germline V gene has CDR1 MNHNS and CDR2 SASEGT. The CDR3 loop reads CASSEAASVWNTGELFF. The CDR3 DNA reads TGTGCCAGCAGTGAAGCGGCCTCCGTATGGAACACCGGGGAGCTGTTTTTT.

This clone was observed once. This chain connects TRBV7-2 to TRBJ2-7; a possible D gene is TRBD2 (5 bases). Germline V CDR1 and CDR2: SGHTA, FQGNSA. The V end was cut by 5 bases, the J end by 3 bases, with 17 bases between. This CDR3 comprises 15 residues. DNA of the CDR3: TGTGCCAGCAGCCTTAGTACTGGAGGTTACTACGAGCAGTACTTC. Translation: CASSLSTGGYYEQYF.

The chain is built from TRBV20-1 and TRBJ1-5, with TRBD1 identical over 8 bases. Looked up from germline, CDR1 is DFQATT and CDR2 is SNEGSKA (reference sequence). The length of the CDR3 is 13 residues. The J segment lost 7 bases and the V segment lost 4 bases, leaving 6 bases of the junction unmatched. The CDR3 nucleotides are TGCAGTGCTAATGACAGGGGAGACCAGCCCCAGCATTTT. Amino acids: CSANDRGDQPQHF.

This clone showed up just a few times. This chain uses TRBV6-2 or TRBV6-3 with TRBJ1-5, with 8 bases matching TRBD1. J gave up 6 bases and V 6 bases, and 4 bases lay outside the gene matches. CDR3 size: 13 residues. CDR1 is MNHEY, CDR2 SVGEGT, per germline. The CDR3 DNA reads as TGTGCCAGCAGCTATGGACAGGGTCAGCCCCAGCATTTT. Translation: CASSYGQGQPQHF.

This clone was found a few times. The V and J genes are TRBV6-4 and TRBJ1-6; no firm D call. The CDR3 extends over 12 amino acids. Per the germline V gene, CDR1 is MRHNA and CDR2 is SNTAGT. Deletions cut 2 bases from V and 8 bases from J, with 4 bases between. CDR3 in amino acids: CASSDGDSPLHF. The CDR3 DNA reads TGTGCCAGCAGTGACGGTGATTCACCCCTCCACTTT.

The genes are TRBV9 and TRBJ2-7; D is possibly TRBD2 (5 bases). The CDR3 is made up of 13 amino acids. Germline-derived CDR1 and CDR2 are SGDLS and YYNGEE. V shed 4 bases and J shed 0 bases, with 8 bases lying between them. The CDR3: CASSPGSSYEQYF. CDR3 nucleotides: TGTGCCAGCAGCCCTGGGAGCTCCTACGAGCAGTACTTC.